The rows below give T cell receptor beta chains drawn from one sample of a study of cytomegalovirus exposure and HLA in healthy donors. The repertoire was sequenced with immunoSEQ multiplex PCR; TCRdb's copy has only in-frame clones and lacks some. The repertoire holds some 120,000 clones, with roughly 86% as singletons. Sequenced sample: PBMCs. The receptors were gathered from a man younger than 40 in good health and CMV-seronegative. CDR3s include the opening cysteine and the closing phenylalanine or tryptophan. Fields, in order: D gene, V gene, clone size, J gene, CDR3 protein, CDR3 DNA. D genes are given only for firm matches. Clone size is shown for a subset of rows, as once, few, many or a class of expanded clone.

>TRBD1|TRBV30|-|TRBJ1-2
CAWSPNDRGIGGYTF
TGTGCCTGGAGTCCTAACGACAGGGGAATAGGAGGCTACACCTTC
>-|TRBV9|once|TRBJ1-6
CASSGEQGVDSPLHF
TGTGCCAGCAGCGGAGAACAGGGTGTTGATTCACCCCTCCACTTT
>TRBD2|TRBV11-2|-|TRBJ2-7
CASSATSGGLGEQYF
TGTGCCAGCAGCGCCACTAGCGGGGGGTTGGGGGAGCAGTACTTC
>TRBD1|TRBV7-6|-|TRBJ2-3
CASSPRQGIGTDTQYF
TGTGCCAGCAGCCCTCGACAGGGTATTGGCACAGATACGCAGTATTTT
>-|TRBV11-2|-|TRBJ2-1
CASSALRREQFF
TGTGCCAGCAGCGCACTCCGGCGGGAGCAGTTCTTC
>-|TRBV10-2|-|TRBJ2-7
CASSEPSTDLSYEQYF
TGCGCCAGCAGTGAGCCATCGACGGACTTGTCCTACGAGCAGTACTTC
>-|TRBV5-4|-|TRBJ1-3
CASSLDAGSGNTIYF
TGTGCCAGCAGCTTGGACGCGGGATCTGGAAACACCATATATTTT
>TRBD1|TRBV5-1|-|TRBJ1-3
CASSSGQFSSGNTIYF
TGCGCCAGCAGCTCGGGACAGTTTAGCTCTGGAAACACCATATATTTT
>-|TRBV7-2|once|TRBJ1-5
CASSLETGLWQPQHF
TGTGCCAGCAGCTTAGAGACAGGCTTGTGGCAGCCCCAGCATTTT
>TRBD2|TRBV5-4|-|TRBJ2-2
CASSLVGTSGLGELFF
TGTGCCAGCAGCTTGGTTGGGACTAGCGGGCTAGGGGAGCTGTTTTTT
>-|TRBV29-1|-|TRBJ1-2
CSVEAATREFYGYTF
TGCAGCGTTGAAGCTGCGACACGAGAATTCTATGGCTACACCTTC
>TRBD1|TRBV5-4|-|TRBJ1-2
CASSSGTGIYNTF
TGTGCCAGCAGCTCCGGGACAGGGATATATAACACCTTC
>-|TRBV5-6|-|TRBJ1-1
CASSFWVGALNTEAFF
TGTGCCAGCAGCTTTTGGGTTGGGGCCCTGAACACTGAAGCTTTCTTT
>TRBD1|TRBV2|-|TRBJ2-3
CASRPWGQGTDTQYF
TGTGCCAGCAGGCCGTGGGGACAGGGCACAGATACGCAGTATTTT
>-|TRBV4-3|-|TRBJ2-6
CASSQVFGPSGANVLTF
TGCGCCAGCAGCCAAGTTTTCGGTCCCTCTGGGGCCAACGTCCTGACTTTC
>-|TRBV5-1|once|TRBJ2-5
CASSTGRGKETQYF
TGCGCCAGCAGTACCGGCAGGGGAAAAGAGACCCAGTACTTC
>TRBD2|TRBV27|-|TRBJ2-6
CASSSGTLGLAGENGANVLTF
TGTGCCAGCAGTTCCGGGACACTAGGACTAGCGGGAGAAAATGGGGCCAACGTCCTGACTTTC
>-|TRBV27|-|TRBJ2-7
CASSLDRRGYEQYF
TGTGCCAGCAGTCTGGACAGGAGGGGCTACGAGCAGTACTTC
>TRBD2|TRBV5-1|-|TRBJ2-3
CASSALGSREAPTDTQYF
TGCGCCAGCAGCGCCCTGGGATCCCGGGAGGCCCCCACAGATACGCAGTATTTT
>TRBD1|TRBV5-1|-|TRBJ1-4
CASSLSSQGSEKLFF
TGCGCCAGCAGCTTGAGTTCACAGGGGTCTGAAAAACTGTTTTTT
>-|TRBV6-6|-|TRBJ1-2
CASSYSQGFGYTF
TGTGCCAGCAGTTACTCCCAGGGGTTTGGCTACACCTTC
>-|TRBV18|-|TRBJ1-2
CASSTGILYGYTF
TGTGCCAGCTCAACCGGGATCCTCTATGGCTACACCTTC
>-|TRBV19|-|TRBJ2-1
CASTPPGSYNEQFF
TGTGCCAGTACCCCGCCCGGCTCCTACAATGAGCAGTTCTTC
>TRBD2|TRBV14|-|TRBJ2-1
CASSQTGTSGAFYNEQFF
TGTGCCAGCAGCCAAACCGGGACTAGCGGAGCCTTCTACAATGAGCAGTTCTTC
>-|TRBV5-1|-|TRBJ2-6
CASSPDPEGGANVLTF
TGCGCCAGCAGCCCCGACCCGGAGGGTGGGGCCAACGTCCTGACTTTC
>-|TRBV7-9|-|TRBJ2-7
CASSTTDRPGYEQYF
TGTGCCAGCAGCACTACAGACAGGCCGGGCTACGAGCAGTACTTC
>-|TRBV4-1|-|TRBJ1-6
CASSQVGRVDVLHF
TGCGCCAGCAGCCAAGTGGGGCGCGTGGATGTCCTCCACTTT
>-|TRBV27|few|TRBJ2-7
CASRLSGAYEQYF
TGTGCCAGCAGACTATCGGGTGCCTACGAGCAGTACTTC
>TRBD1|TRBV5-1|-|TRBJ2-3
CASSHTGGEAGTQYF
TGCGCCAGCAGTCATACAGGGGGCGAGGCGGGGACGCAGTATTTT
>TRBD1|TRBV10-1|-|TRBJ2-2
CASSERTGANTGELFF
TGCGCCAGCAGTGAACGGACAGGGGCAAACACCGGGGAGCTGTTTTTT
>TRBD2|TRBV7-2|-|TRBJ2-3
CASSLLAAIQYF
TGTGCCAGCAGCTTACTAGCGGCGATACAGTATTTT
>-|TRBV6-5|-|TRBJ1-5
CASSYGGASNQPQHF
TGTGCCAGCAGTTACGGGGGGGCAAGCAATCAGCCCCAGCATTTT
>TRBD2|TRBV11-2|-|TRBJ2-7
CASSSGTSAYEQYF
TGTGCCAGCAGCTCCGGGACTAGCGCCTACGAGCAGTACTTC
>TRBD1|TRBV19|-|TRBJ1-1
CASSIGQGDTEAFF
TGTGCCAGTAGTATAGGGCAGGGGGACACTGAAGCTTTCTTT
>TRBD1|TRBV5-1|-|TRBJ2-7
CASSLDDRGLTYEQYF
TGCGCCAGCAGCTTGGACGACAGGGGGCTAACCTACGAGCAGTACTTC
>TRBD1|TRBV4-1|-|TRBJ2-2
CASSQDTTGDGTGELFF
TGCGCCAGCAGCCAAGATACGACAGGGGACGGCACCGGGGAGCTGTTTTTT
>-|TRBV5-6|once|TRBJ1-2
CASSPGQRPFYGYTF
TGTGCCAGCAGCCCCGGACAGCGACCATTCTATGGCTACACCTTC